These 13 T cell receptor beta chains were all obtained from the same sample, sequenced in a study of OX40 agonist ivuxolimab in advanced cancers. The repertoire was sequenced with immunoSEQ multiplex PCR; TCRdb's copy has only in-frame clones and lacks some. The sample has roughly 64,000 clones, roughly 81% seen once. The sample here was CD4+ or CD8+ T cells sorted from blood, taken in a trial of the OX40 agonist ivuxolimab. The receptor set was obtained from an adult with an advanced solid tumor such as melanoma, head and neck, liver or kidney cancer.

This clone was recorded a few times. The V call is TRBV6-5, the J call TRBJ1-2; D ambiguous. In germline, CDR1 is MNHEY, CDR2 SVGAGI. The CDR3 is 13 amino acids. V shed 3 bases and J shed 4 bases, with 9 bases lying between them. The DNA for the CDR3 is TGTGCCAGCAGTTATCCACGTGCCTATGGCTACACCTTC. Translated: CASSYPRAYGYTF.

The chain uses TRBV7-8 and TRBJ2-1; a possible D gene is TRBD1 (5 bases). Trimming took off 5 bases at V and 4 bases at J, with 6 bases between the two ends. Germline V gene lookup returns CDR1 SGHVS and CDR2 FQNEAQ. The CDR3 has 12 amino acids. The DNA of the CDR3 is TGTGCCAGCAGCGACAGATACAATGAGCAGTTCTTC. Translation gives CASSDRYNEQFF.

This chain uses TRBV28 with TRBJ1-4; D remains ambiguous. Germline V gene lookup returns CDR1 MDHEN and CDR2 SYDVKM. There are 13 residues in the CDR3. Trimming shortened V by 7 bases and J by 8 bases, and 14 bases separated the two germline ends. The CDR3 DNA sequence: TGTGCCAGCAACCGTTACAGACTCGAAAAACTGTTTTTT. It codes for CASNRYRLEKLFF.

This chain uses TRBV5-1 with TRBJ1-2, with a tentative D call TRBD1 (5 bases). There are 13 residues in the CDR3. Per the germline V gene, CDR1 is SGHRS and CDR2 is YFSETQ. The V gene lost 3 bases and the J gene lost 0 bases, with 6 bases spanning the gap. The CDR3 reads CASSSTANYGYTF. The CDR3 DNA sequence: TGCGCCAGCAGCTCGACAGCTAACTATGGCTACACCTTC.

The chain recombines TRBV7-3 with TRBJ2-3; TRBD2 aligns across 11 bases. CDR3 length: 16 residues. The germline CDR1 and CDR2 sequences are SGHTA and FQGTGA. J lost 5 bases, V lost 1 base, and 5 bases had no gene match. As DNA, the CDR3 is TGTGCCAGCAGCTTAATGCTAGCGGGAGGACGAGATACGCAGTATTTT. Translating it yields CASSLMLAGGRDTQYF. The variable domain in full, completed from reference TRBV7-3 and TRBJ2-3, reads GAGVSQTPSNKVTEKGKYVELRCDPISGHTALYWYRQSLGQGPEFLIYFQGTGAADDSGLPNDRFFAVRPEGSVSTLKIQRTERGDSAVYLCASSLMLAGGRDTQYFGPGTRLTVL.

V is TRBV10-3 and J is TRBJ2-7, with TRBD1 as a possible D gene (6 bases). Trimming took 0 bases from V and 3 from J, leaving 9 bases between them. CDR1 ENHRY and CDR2 SYGVKD come from the germline V gene. The CDR3 runs 14 residues. CDR3 protein: CAISESGTYYEQYF. The CDR3 DNA reads as TGTGCCATCAGTGAGTCCGGGACATACTACGAGCAGTACTTC.

The V gene is TRBV7-2, the J gene TRBJ1-1, with TRBD1 as a possible D gene (6 bases). V lost 4 bases and J lost 1, with 10 bases in between. The CDR3 consists of 14 residues. The germline gives CDR1 SGHTA, CDR2 FQGNSA. The CDR3 coding sequence is TGTGCCAGCAGCTATGGACAGCAGAACACTGAAGCTTTCTTT. Encoded protein: CASSYGQQNTEAFF.

The CDR3 coding sequence is TGTGCCAGCAGTAACATGATTAGCAATCAGCCCCAGCATTTT. This sequence encodes CASSNMISNQPQHF. V is TRBV6-5 and J is TRBJ1-5; D is unresolved. The germline CDR1 and CDR2 sequences are MNHEY and SVGAGI. The V and J ends lost 5 bases and 0 bases respectively, with 8 bases between them. This CDR3 is 14 amino acids long.

The chain couples TRBV7-8 to TRBJ1-3; D is unresolved. The CDR3 spans 14 residues. The V end lost 1 base, the J end lost 0 bases, and 4 bases lay between the germline ends. Germline lookup yields CDR1 SGHVS and CDR2 FQNEAQ. Here the CDR3 reads CASSLGSSGNTIYF. Written as DNA, the CDR3 is TGTGCCAGCAGCTTAGGAAGCTCTGGAAACACCATATATTTT.

The chain recombines TRBV9 with TRBJ2-1; tentatively, D is TRBD2 (6 bases). Per germline, CDR1 SGDLS and CDR2 YYNGEE. Trimming removed 0 bases at V and 4 bases at J, with 8 bases between. This CDR3 spans 14 amino acids. CDR3 in amino acids: CASSVVGTYNEQFF. CDR3 sequence (DNA): TGTGCCAGCAGCGTAGTGGGGACTTACAATGAGCAGTTCTTC.

This clone was counted a few times. The chain combines TRBV7-3 with TRBJ2-5; 8 positions match TRBD1. With V trimmed by 5 bases and J by 5 bases, 10 bases remained unmatched. The CDR3 is 15 residues long. CDR1 and CDR2 (germline): SGHTA, FQGTGA. The CDR3: CASSRTGSAGETQYF. DNA of the CDR3: TGTGCCAGCAGCCGGACAGGGAGCGCGGGGGAGACCCAGTACTTC.

CDR3 amino acids: CASSPSEGTETSGGAGELFF. The CDR3 DNA sequence: TGTGCCAGTAGTCCATCAGAGGGGACGGAGACTAGCGGGGGCGCCGGGGAGCTGTTTTTT. The V gene is TRBV19, the J gene TRBJ2-2, with 12 bases fitting TRBD2. Looked up from germline, CDR1 is LNHDA and CDR2 is SQIVND (reference sequence). The CDR3 is 20 residues long. Trimming at V came to 5 bases and at J to 6 bases, leaving 19 bases not matched to a gene.

The chain carries TRBV19 and TRBJ1-5; D perhaps matches TRBD1 (5 bases). Trimming left V 4 bases short and J 7 bases short, with 11 bases between. The CDR3 loop spans 13 amino acids. Germline V gives CDR1 LNHDA, CDR2 SQIVND (reference sequence). The CDR3 loop is CASSRGPRQPQHF. CDR3 nucleotide sequence: TGTGCCAGTAGTAGGGGACCGAGGCAGCCCCAGCATTTT. The variable domain in full, completed from reference TRBV19 and TRBJ1-5, reads DGGITQSPKYLFRKEGQNVTLSCEQNLNHDAMYWYRQDPGQGLRLIYYSQIVNDFQKGDIAEGYSVSREKKESFPLTVTSAQKNPTAFYLCASSRGPRQPQHFGDGTRLSIL.